The entry that follows covers one T cell receptor (beta chain) sequence. Its antigen is currently unknown. Germline lookup yields CDR1 MDHEN and CDR2 SYDVKM. V was trimmed by 7 bases and J by 7 bases, leaving 20 bases between them. This CDR3 is 15 amino acids long. The sample is drawn from a study of OX40 agonist ivuxolimab in advanced cancers. At cycle 4 day 1, cycle 7 day 1, and baseline, blood was sampled. General observations from the study: Averaging showed that CD8+ T cells had more expanded clones than CD4+ did.

TCRdb keeps only in-frame clones here, not all; method: immunoSEQ multiplex PCR. Of nearly 55,000 clones listed, approximately 90% are singletons. Sequencing used CD4+ or CD8+ T cells sorted from blood, obtained in a trial of the OX40 agonist ivuxolimab. The TCR comes from an adult with an advanced solid tumor such as melanoma, head and neck, liver or kidney cancer. This rearrangement joins TRBV28 to TRBJ1-5; TRBD1 is a possible D gene (5 bases). In DNA form, the CDR3 reads TGTGCCAGCAACCGGGCCCGCAGGGATGGGCAGCCCCAGCATTTT. Translated: CASNRARRDGQPQHF.